A single T cell receptor (beta chain) is shown here with its context. This CDR3 contains 15 residues. The ends were cut back, 5 bases at V and 4 bases at J, with 15 bases in the middle. Per the germline V gene, CDR1 is SGHAT and CDR2 is FQNNGV. One to two pinch biopsies were taken from the rectum during colonoscopy. This sample was included in a study of pediatric ulcerative colitis. Assay: immunoSEQ multiplex PCR; the TCRdb copy retains only in-frame clones and omits some. The sample lists about 40,000 clones, about 75% occurring once. The sequence was collected from a boy between 10 and 17 years old with severe ulcerative colitis. The gene calls are TRBV11-2 and TRBJ2-1; TRBD1 is a possible D gene (6 bases). The sample taken for sequencing was gut tissue. CDR3 DNA sequence: TGTGCCAGCAGCGGTCTAGTGGGGACATACAATGAGCAGTTCTTC. Its translation is CASSGLVGTYNEQFF. Variable domain in full (rest from reference TRBV11-2 and TRBJ2-1): EAGVAQSPRYKIIEKRQSVAFWCNPISGHATLYWYQQILGQGPKLLIQFQNNGVVDDSQLPKDRFSAERLKGVDSTLKIQPAKLEDSAVYLCASSGLVGTYNEQFFGPGTRLTVL.